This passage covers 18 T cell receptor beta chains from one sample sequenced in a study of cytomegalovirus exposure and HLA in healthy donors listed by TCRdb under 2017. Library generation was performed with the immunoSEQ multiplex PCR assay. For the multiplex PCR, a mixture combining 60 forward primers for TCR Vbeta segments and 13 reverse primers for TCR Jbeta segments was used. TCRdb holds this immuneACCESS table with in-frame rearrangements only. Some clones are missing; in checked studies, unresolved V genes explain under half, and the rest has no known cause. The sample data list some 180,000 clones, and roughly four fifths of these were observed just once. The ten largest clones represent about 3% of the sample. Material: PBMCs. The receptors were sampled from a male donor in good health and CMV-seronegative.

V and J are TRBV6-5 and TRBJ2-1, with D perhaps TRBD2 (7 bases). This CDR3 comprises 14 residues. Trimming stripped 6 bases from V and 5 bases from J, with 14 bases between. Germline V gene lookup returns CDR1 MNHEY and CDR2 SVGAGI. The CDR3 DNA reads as TGTGCCAGCAGCCTCGTGGGGGGGCACAATGAGCAGTTCTTC. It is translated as CASSLVGGHNEQFF.

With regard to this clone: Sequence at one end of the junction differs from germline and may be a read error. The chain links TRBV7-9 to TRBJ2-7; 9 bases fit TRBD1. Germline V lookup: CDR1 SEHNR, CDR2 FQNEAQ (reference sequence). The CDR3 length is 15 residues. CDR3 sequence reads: CASSPQGARSSEQYF. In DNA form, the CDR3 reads TGTGCCAGCAGCCCACAGGGGGCCAGGTCCTCCGAGCAGTACTTC.

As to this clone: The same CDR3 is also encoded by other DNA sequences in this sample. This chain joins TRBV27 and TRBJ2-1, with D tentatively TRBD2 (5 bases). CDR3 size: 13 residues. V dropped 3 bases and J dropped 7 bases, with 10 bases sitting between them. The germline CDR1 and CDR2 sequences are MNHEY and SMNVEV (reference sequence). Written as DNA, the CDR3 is TGTGCCAGCAGTTTGGACCGGGGTAATGAGCAGTTCTTC. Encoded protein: CASSLDRGNEQFF.

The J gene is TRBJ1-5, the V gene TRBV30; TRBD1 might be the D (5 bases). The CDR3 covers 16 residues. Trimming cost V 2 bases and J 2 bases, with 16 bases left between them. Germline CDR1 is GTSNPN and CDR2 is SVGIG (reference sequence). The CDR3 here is CAWSLPRQGGNQPQHF. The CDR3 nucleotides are TGTGCCTGGAGTTTGCCAAGGCAGGGTGGCAATCAGCCCCAGCATTTT.

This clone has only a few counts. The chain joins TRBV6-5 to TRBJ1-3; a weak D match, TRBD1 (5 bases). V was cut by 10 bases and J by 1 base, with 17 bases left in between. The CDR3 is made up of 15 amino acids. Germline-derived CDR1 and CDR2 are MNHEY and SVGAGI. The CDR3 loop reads CATLGGARSGNTIYF. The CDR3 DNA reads TGTGCCACCCTAGGCGGGGCCAGATCTGGAAACACCATATATTTT.

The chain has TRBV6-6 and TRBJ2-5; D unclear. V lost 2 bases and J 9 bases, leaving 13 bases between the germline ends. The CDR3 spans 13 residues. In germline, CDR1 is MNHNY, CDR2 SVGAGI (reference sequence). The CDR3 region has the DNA TGTGCCAGCAGTTACCTCCCTGTAGTTTCCCAGTACTTC. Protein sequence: CASSYLPVVSQYF.

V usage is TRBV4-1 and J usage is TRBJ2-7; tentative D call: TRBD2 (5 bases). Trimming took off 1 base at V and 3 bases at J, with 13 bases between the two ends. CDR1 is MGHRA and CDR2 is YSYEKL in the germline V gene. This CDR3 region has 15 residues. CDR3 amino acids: CASSQVPEGNYEQYF. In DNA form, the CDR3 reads TGCGCCAGCAGCCAAGTCCCCGAGGGTAACTACGAGCAGTACTTC.

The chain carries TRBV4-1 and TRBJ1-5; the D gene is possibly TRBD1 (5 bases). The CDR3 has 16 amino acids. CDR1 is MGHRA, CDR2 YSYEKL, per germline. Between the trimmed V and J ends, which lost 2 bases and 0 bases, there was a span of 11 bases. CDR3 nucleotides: TGCGCCAGCAGCCAAAGACAGCTTTATAGCAATCAGCCCCAGCATTTT. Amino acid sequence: CASSQRQLYSNQPQHF.

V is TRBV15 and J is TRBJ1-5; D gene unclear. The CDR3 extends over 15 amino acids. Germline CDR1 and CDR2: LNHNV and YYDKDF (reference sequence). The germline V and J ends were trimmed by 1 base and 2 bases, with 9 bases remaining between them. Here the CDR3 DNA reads TGTGCCACCAGCAGAGTTCCAAGAGGCAATCAGCCCCAGCATTTT. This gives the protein CATSRVPRGNQPQHF.

CDR3 in amino acids: CASSQLGTDYEQYF. For the CDR3, the DNA is TGTGCCAGCAGCCAATTAGGGACAGATTACGAGCAGTACTTC. The chain has TRBV4-2 and TRBJ2-7; 7 nucleotides agree with TRBD1. Germline CDR1 reads LGHNA; CDR2 reads YNFKEQ. This CDR3 is 14 amino acids long. V lost 2 bases, J lost 4 bases, and 5 bases stayed unmatched.

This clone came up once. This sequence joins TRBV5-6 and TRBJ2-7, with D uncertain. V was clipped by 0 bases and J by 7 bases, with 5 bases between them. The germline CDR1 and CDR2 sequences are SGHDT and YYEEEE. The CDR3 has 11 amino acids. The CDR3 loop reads CASSLGLEQYF. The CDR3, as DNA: TGTGCCAGCAGCTTGGGACTGGAGCAGTACTTC.

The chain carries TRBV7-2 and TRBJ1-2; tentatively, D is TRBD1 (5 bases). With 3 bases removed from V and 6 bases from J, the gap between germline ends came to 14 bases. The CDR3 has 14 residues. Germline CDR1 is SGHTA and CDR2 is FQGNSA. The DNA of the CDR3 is TGTGCCAGCAGCTTTAGCCAACAGGTCCATGGCTACACCTTC. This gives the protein CASSFSQQVHGYTF.

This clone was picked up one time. The CDR3 protein is CASSLRGYVSEQYF. The CDR3 DNA sequence: TGTGCCAGCAGCTTAAGGGGTTACGTCTCCGAGCAGTACTTC. The V call is TRBV5-4, the J call TRBJ2-7; a possible D gene is TRBD1 (5 bases). Trimming took off 2 bases at V and 6 bases at J, with 15 bases between the two ends. The CDR3 sequence is 14 residues long. Germline CDR1 SGHNT, CDR2 YYREEE (reference sequence).

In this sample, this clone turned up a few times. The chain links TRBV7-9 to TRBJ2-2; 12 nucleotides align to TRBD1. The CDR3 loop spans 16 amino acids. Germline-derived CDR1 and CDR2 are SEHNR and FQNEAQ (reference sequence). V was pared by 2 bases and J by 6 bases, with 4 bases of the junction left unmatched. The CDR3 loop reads CASSLPGQGAAGELFF. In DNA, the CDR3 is TGTGCCAGCAGCTTACCGGGACAGGGGGCGGCCGGGGAGCTGTTTTTT.

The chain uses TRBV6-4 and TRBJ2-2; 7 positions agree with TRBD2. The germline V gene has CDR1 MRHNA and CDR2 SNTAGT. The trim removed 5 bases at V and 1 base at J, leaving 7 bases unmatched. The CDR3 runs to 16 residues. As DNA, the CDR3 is TGTGCCAGCAGTACGGAACTAGCGTTGAACACCGGGGAGCTGTTTTTT. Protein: CASSTELALNTGELFF.

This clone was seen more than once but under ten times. The chain's CDR3 is CASSVQGARSYEQYF. CDR3 nucleotide sequence: TGTGCCAGCAGTGTGCAGGGGGCGCGCTCCTACGAGCAGTACTTC. V and J are TRBV27 and TRBJ2-7, with 8 nucleotides matching TRBD1. Germline V gene sequence: CDR1 MNHEY, CDR2 SMNVEV (reference sequence). This CDR3 is 15 amino acids long. Trimming cost V 5 bases and J 0 bases; bases outside gene matches: 6.

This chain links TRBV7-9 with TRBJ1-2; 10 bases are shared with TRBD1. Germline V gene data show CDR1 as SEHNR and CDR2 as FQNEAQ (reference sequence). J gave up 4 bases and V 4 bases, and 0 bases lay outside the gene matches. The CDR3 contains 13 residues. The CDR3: CASSWTGGYGYTF. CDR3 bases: TGTGCCAGCAGCTGGACAGGGGGCTATGGCTACACCTTC.

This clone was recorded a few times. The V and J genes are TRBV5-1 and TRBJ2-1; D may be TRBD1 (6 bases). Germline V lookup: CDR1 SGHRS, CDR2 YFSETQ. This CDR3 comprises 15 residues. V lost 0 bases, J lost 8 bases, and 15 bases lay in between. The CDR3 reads CASSLVAGPGDEQFF. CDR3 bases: TGCGCCAGCAGCTTGGTGGCGGGTCCAGGGGATGAGCAGTTCTTC.